This TCR beta chain was sequenced in a study of T cell responses to AZD1222 COVID-19 vaccine (dated by TCRdb to the early 2020s). Study-wide context: A total of around 240 trial participants underwent TCR sequencing, of whom nearly 210 had received two doses of AZD1222 and about 25 had received two doses of the MenACWY control vaccine. Trial participants were enrolled by age into 18-55, 56-69 and 70-plus year subgroups, with roughly 150, 30 and 60 TCR-sequenced participants respectively.

General findings and caveats noted by the study authors: A significant rise in spike-specific TCR breadth and depth was observed after two AZD1222 doses relative to day 0 and relative to MenACWY recipients. Reportedly, almost half of the unique spike-specific TCRs recognized epitopes lying outside the regions that are mutated in the B.1.351 and B.1.1.7 variants. The 56-69-year group was small, and its depth increase did not reach significance, likely because of low power. Conclusions about previously exposed vaccinees were limited because only six AZD1222 recipients were SARS-CoV-2 seropositive at baseline. Participants were mostly white British, with more females than males. The authors suggested clonal diversity may have been underestimated. Because no samples from the day 14 peak response were available, repertoires could be characterized only after the peak T cell response. The vaccine-associated CD4 TCRs covered the entire spike protein, and the dominant responses fell in regions 160-218 and 743-854.

The CDR3 regions of human TCRbeta chains were analyzed by immunosequencing. Per the source publication's procedure: TCRs in the repertoires were matched against a reference library of SARS-CoV-2-specific TCRs that had been generated with the MIRA antigen-specificity platform. Breadth was defined as the fraction of unique TCRs that were SARS-CoV-2-associated. Depth was defined as the fraction of total T cells that were SARS-CoV-2-associated. Using the MIRA data, every spike-specific TCR was mapped to the spike region that the TCR reacted to and assigned to either a CD4 or a CD8 class. Log10-transformed breadth and depth values were compared by one-way ANOVA with Sidak's multiple comparisons tests. TCRdb took over this immuneACCESS table, retaining in-frame rearrangements with V and J assigned. Such tables are incomplete; in checked studies, under half of the missing clones stem from an unresolved V gene, and the remainder is unexplained. V, J and clone size were drawn from that table, and D and trimming were deduced from the DNA. Across this sample there are around 150,000 clones, with just over 90% seen only once. The ten largest account for 1% to 1.5% of the sample.

The CDR3 goes from the cysteine to the phenylalanine over 14 residues. Of the read, only the CDR3 DNA is kept; its 42 bases are in frame from base 1. According to the study, the label for this sample's time point signals: about 28 days (+/-7) after the second vaccine dose. AZD1222 recipients given second doses at about 4 weeks or at about 12 weeks were pooled, since spike-specific TCR depth and breadth were not found to differ between the two schedules. The vaccinee samples were drawn from two UK trials, COV001 and COV002, one of which was a single-blind randomized controlled phase 2/3 trial testing AZD1222 (ChAdOx1 nCoV-19) in healthy adults. For TCRbeta chain sequencing, PBMC samples from trial participants were taken at day 0 and at day 28 after the second dose. For this clone: What antigen it recognizes has not been identified. The record has no base qualities; no much larger clone is one base away.

The origin of this receptor is an adult who received the AZD1222 COVID-19 vaccine. This material consisted of peripheral blood, taken 28 days after the second AZD1222 dose. The chain links TRBV12-1 with TRBJ1-2. TRBV12-1 is a pseudogene locus. The CDR3 reads as follows: CASSARIRGYGYTF. At the DNA level, the sequence is TGTGCCAGCAGCGCCCGGATTCGGGGGTATGGCTACACCTTC.